A single sample gave rise to the 6 T cell receptor beta chains below, sequenced in a study of T-cell reconstitution after alpha-beta-depleted transplantation in children. Unique molecular identifiers were incorporated when the TCRbeta library was constructed. TCRdb independently ran MiXCR on the PCR reads; one entry per CDR3 protein. Of some 450,000 distinct CDR3 sequences listed, roughly 43% are singletons. The sample consisted of PBMCs, taken before TCRalphabeta/CD19-depleted stem cell transplant. These receptors were taken from a girl between 2 and 10 years old with aplastic anemia, due to receive a stem cell transplant.

V usage is TRBV24-1 and J usage is TRBJ2-5; no firm D call. V lost 1 base and J 4 bases, leaving 6 bases between the germline ends. The length of the CDR3 is 13 residues. Germline V CDR1 and CDR2: KGHDR, SFDVKD. The CDR3 loop reads CATSDFPGETQYF. The CDR3 bases are TGTGCCACCAGTGATTTCCCCGGAGAGACCCAGTACTTC.

This clonotype was counted between two and nine times. The chain recombines TRBV20-1 with TRBJ2-7, with 9 positions matching TRBD1. CDR1 and CDR2 (germline): DFQATT, SNEGSKA (reference sequence). The CDR3 length is 12 residues. Losses at the gene ends were 2 bases for V and 5 bases for J; bases not matched to a gene: 1. The DNA for the CDR3 is TGCAGTGCTAGAAACAGGGGGCACGAGCAGTACTTC. Translating it yields CSARNRGHEQYF.

This clonotype was observed a handful of times. The chain uses TRBV5-1 and TRBJ2-5, with TRBD2 matching 8 bases. Germline trimming cut 0 bases from V and 5 bases from J; bases unmatched to any gene: 9. Germline CDR1 SGHRS, CDR2 YFSETQ. CDR3 length: 16 amino acids. CDR3 sequence: CASSLGGAGAGETQYF. CDR3 sequence (DNA): TGCGCCAGCAGCTTGGGCGGAGCGGGGGCTGGTGAGACCCAGTACTTC.

This chain joins TRBV6-2 or TRBV6-3 and TRBJ1-1, with D maybe TRBD1 (5 bases). Germline CDR1 MNHEY, CDR2 SVGEGT. CDR3 size: 17 residues. V shed 7 bases and J shed 3 bases, with 24 bases lying between them. The CDR3 DNA follows: TGTGCCAGCACCCAACGCACAGGCCCCTCAAGGGACACTGAAGCTTTCTTT. It is translated as CASTQRTGPSRDTEAFF.

The gene calls are TRBV15 and TRBJ1-4; tentatively, D is TRBD1 (5 bases). The CDR3 covers 13 residues. The V gene lost 0 bases and the J gene lost 9 bases, with 8 bases spanning the gap. Germline V gene data show CDR1 as LNHNV and CDR2 as YYDKDF (reference sequence). DNA for the CDR3: TGTGCCACCAGCAGAGAAGGGGACCAAAAACTGTTTTTT. Protein sequence: CATSREGDQKLFF.

This clonotype came up a few times. The chain carries TRBV5-6 and TRBJ2-3; 8 nucleotides match TRBD2. Germline-derived CDR1 and CDR2 are SGHDT and YYEEEE. The CDR3 sequence is 16 residues long. The V and J ends lost 4 bases and 0 bases, in that order; junction bases with no gene match: 7. The CDR3 loop is CASSPQAGASTDTQYF. For the CDR3, the DNA is TGTGCCAGCAGCCCCCAAGCGGGAGCAAGCACAGATACGCAGTATTTT. Complete variable domain (other parts from reference TRBV5-6 and TRBJ2-3): DAGVTQSPTHLIKTRGQQVTLRCSPKSGHDTVSWYQQALGQGPQFIFQYYEEEERQRGNFPDRFSGHQFPNYSSELNVNALLLGDSALYLCASSPQAGASTDTQYFGPGTRLTVL.